This T cell receptor (beta chain) was retrieved from a study of siplizumab effects on memory and regulatory T cells. Regarding the study as a whole: Naive T cells looked more diverse than memory cells, and they looked like major contributors to the alloresponse.

Using immunoSEQ multiplex PCR, the repertoire was profiled, and TCRdb retains in-frame clones only, with some absent. Seen here are about 98,000 clones, 80% to 95% observed once, and the top ten hold around 1.1%. The length of the CDR3 is 13 residues. Germline CDR1 and CDR2: MGHDK and SYGVNS. Trimming took off 2 bases at V and 6 bases at J, with 10 bases between the two ends. Remarks on this clone: The target antigen is unknown.

The chain recombines TRBV25-1 with TRBJ1-2; a weak D match, TRBD1 (6 bases). The sequencing sample was made of CD4+ T cells sorted from blood. The receptor comes from a human donor in good health. The CDR3 is CASSETGKNGYTF. The CDR3 coding sequence is TGTGCCAGCAGTGAAACAGGGAAGAATGGCTACACCTTC.